Presented here are 21 T cell receptor beta chains from one specimen sequenced in a study of cytomegalovirus exposure and HLA in healthy donors. The PCR contained 60 Vbeta and 13 Jbeta primers. This table comes from immunoSEQ multiplex PCR, and its TCRdb copy is limited to in-frame clones, with some not included. Counted here are tens of thousands of clones, around 10% occurring once; the ten biggest clones make up approximately 23%. Sequencing was performed on PBMCs. These receptors were collected from a man in his 60s in good health and CMV-seropositive.

A word on this clone: The same CDR3 arises from other DNA sequences in this sample as well. The V and J genes are TRBV9 and TRBJ2-3; no clear D gene. This CDR3 contains 15 residues. The germline V and J ends were trimmed by 0 bases and 0 bases, with 8 bases remaining between them. CDR1 is SGDLS and CDR2 is YYNGEE in the germline V gene. The CDR3, as DNA: TGTGCCAGCAGCGTAGCTTTGAGGAGCACAGATACGCAGTATTTT. Its protein is CASSVALRSTDTQYF.

The CDR3 DNA reads as TGTGCCAGCAGCCCCCAGGCTAACTATGGCTACACCTTC. This translates into CASSPQANYGYTF. The chain combines TRBV5-6 with TRBJ1-2, with D unresolved. This CDR3 is built from 13 residues. Germline values: CDR1 SGHDT, CDR2 YYEEEE. Trimming removed 4 bases at V and 0 bases at J, with 7 bases between.

The J gene is TRBJ2-3, the V gene TRBV5-1; 8 bases are shared with TRBD2. The CDR3 is 14 amino acids. Losses at the gene ends were 3 bases for V and 4 bases for J; bases not matched to a gene: 4. Germline CDR1 reads SGHRS; CDR2 reads YFSETQ. The CDR3 loop reads CASSSTSASDTQYF. The CDR3, as DNA: TGCGCCAGCAGCTCGACTAGCGCTTCAGATACGCAGTATTTT.

Points on this clone: One end of the junction does not line up with germline, which may come from a read error. The rearrangement uses TRBV30 and TRBJ1-2; unclear D gene. This CDR3 is 11 amino acids long. The V gene's germline CDR1 is GTSNPN and CDR2 SVGIG (reference sequence). CDR3 amino acids: CAWHGVGGYPF. Here the CDR3 DNA reads TGTGCCTGGCACGGGGTGGGAGGCTACCCCTTC.

V is TRBV28 and J is TRBJ2-1; 7 bases fit TRBD2. V dropped 8 bases and J dropped 2; count of bases not matched to a gene: 9. This CDR3 is 15 amino acids long. Germline CDR1 and CDR2: MDHEN and SYDVKM. The chain's CDR3 is CASDDGGRTYNEQFF. CDR3 sequence (DNA): TGTGCCAGCGACGACGGGGGGAGGACCTACAATGAGCAGTTCTTC.

This clone was seen just once. This rearrangement joins TRBV5-1 to TRBJ2-1, with 9 nucleotides matching TRBD1. Germline CDR1 reads SGHRS; CDR2 reads YFSETQ. Losses at the gene ends were 4 bases for V and 6 bases for J; bases not matched to a gene: 8. This CDR3 region has 15 residues. Here the CDR3 reads CASSPGQGLGNEQFF. For the CDR3, the DNA is TGCGCCAGCAGCCCAGGACAGGGGCTCGGCAATGAGCAGTTCTTC.

This clone was observed a few times. The CDR3 protein is CASSSHGSGLIYEQFF. CDR3 nucleotide sequence: TGTGCCAGCAGCTCCCACGGTAGCGGCTTAATCTATGAGCAGTTCTTC. V usage is TRBV5-4 and J usage is TRBJ2-1; maybe TRBD2 (6 bases). This CDR3 region has 16 residues. V was clipped by 3 bases and J by 8 bases, with 21 bases between them. Looked up from germline, CDR1 is SGHNT and CDR2 is YYREEE (reference sequence).

This clone appeared a few times. V usage is TRBV25-1 and J usage is TRBJ1-4, with TRBD1 matching over 8 bases. CDR3 length equals 15 residues. Germline assignment: CDR1 MGHDK and CDR2 SYGVNS. V shed 5 bases, J shed 6 bases, and the junction held 8 bases outside the gene matches. For the CDR3, the DNA is TGTGCCAGCAGTACCTATACAGGGGGTCATGAAAAACTGTTTTTT. This codes for CASSTYTGGHEKLFF.

This clone has more than one count but fewer than ten. The rearrangement uses TRBV10-3 and TRBJ1-5; TRBD1 might be the D (6 bases). CDR3 length equals 15 residues. CDR1 and CDR2 (germline): ENHRY, SYGVKD. The V end lost 7 bases, the J end lost 3 bases, and 16 bases lay between the germline ends. The CDR3 DNA sequence: TGTGCCATCAAGGCCCTGGACAGTGACAATCAGCCCCAGCATTTT. Translated: CAIKALDSDNQPQHF.

This clone was found a few times. The chain links TRBV19 to TRBJ2-7; 7 positions agree with TRBD2. Germline loops: CDR1 LNHDA, CDR2 SQIVND (reference sequence). This CDR3 is 16 amino acids long. J lost 3 bases, V lost 3 bases, and 11 bases had no gene match. CDR3 sequence reads: CASSIDPGWEGYEQYF. CDR3 DNA: TGTGCCAGTAGTATTGATCCCGGATGGGAGGGCTACGAGCAGTACTTC.

The V gene is TRBV18, the J gene TRBJ2-7; D unclear. The CDR3 has 16 residues. Trimming removed 3 bases from V and 0 bases from J, with 15 bases in between. Germline CDR1 and CDR2: KGHSH and LQKENI. The chain's CDR3 is CASSPFSSRSSYEQYV. CDR3 bases: TGTGCCAGCTCACCGTTCTCTTCCCGGAGCTCCTACGAGCAGTACGTC.

This clone was recorded at least ten times. This sequence joins TRBV28 and TRBJ2-5; a possible D gene is TRBD2 (7 bases). V shed 3 bases and J shed 2 bases, with 28 bases lying between them. Per the germline V gene, CDR1 is MDHEN and CDR2 is SYDVKM. This CDR3 comprises 20 residues. CDR3 region: CASSFRLAARGKGLQETQYF. CDR3 sequence (DNA): TGTGCCAGCAGTTTCCGGCTAGCGGCGAGGGGGAAGGGATTACAAGAGACCCAGTACTTC.

The gene calls are TRBV5-4 and TRBJ2-5; 9 nucleotides match TRBD1. Unmatched junction bases numbered 13, after V lost 5 bases and J lost 5 bases. CDR1 is SGHNT and CDR2 is YYREEE in the germline V gene (reference sequence). This CDR3 spans 16 amino acids. CDR3: CASSYRDRVGWETQYF. The CDR3 bases are TGTGCCAGCAGTTACCGGGACAGGGTTGGGTGGGAGACCCAGTACTTC.

In its sample, this clone was seen a few times. V and J are TRBV6-5 and TRBJ1-5, with 8 bases lining up with TRBD1. The CDR3 spans 14 residues. Germline V gene lookup returns CDR1 MNHEY and CDR2 SVGAGI. V gave up 8 bases and J gave up 2 bases; unmatched junction bases: 5. The CDR3 loop reads CASRSTGGNQPQHF. As DNA, the CDR3 is TGTGCCAGCCGATCGACAGGGGGCAATCAGCCCCAGCATTTT.

The chain joins TRBV9 to TRBJ1-6; the match to TRBD1 covers 7 bases. Per the germline V gene, CDR1 is SGDLS and CDR2 is YYNGEE. The CDR3 covers 14 residues. Trimming cost V 0 bases and J 10 bases; bases outside gene matches: 4. CDR3: CASSVETGSSPLHF. DNA of the CDR3: TGTGCCAGCAGCGTAGAGACAGGGAGCTCACCCCTCCACTTT.

This clone was recorded a few times. Other DNA sequences in this specimen translate into the identical CDR3. CDR3 DNA sequence: TGTGCCAGCAGCCCTAGCGGGGGGGGCACAGATACGCAGTATTTT. Protein sequence: CASSPSGGGTDTQYF. The chain has TRBV7-9 and TRBJ2-3; 12 bases match TRBD2. The CDR3 loop spans 15 amino acids. V lost 5 bases and J lost 1; bases outside the gene matches: 1. Germline V gene sequence: CDR1 SEHNR, CDR2 FQNEAQ (reference sequence).

CDR3 DNA sequence: TGTGCCAGCAGTGGGCGACAGGGAGCATACGAGCAGTACTTC. This encodes CASSGRQGAYEQYF. The V gene is TRBV6-5, the J gene TRBJ2-7, with 7 bases matching TRBD1. CDR1 is MNHEY and CDR2 is SVGAGI in the germline V gene. The V gene end was trimmed by 5 bases and the J gene end by 4 bases; junction bases not matched to a gene: 8. This CDR3 spans 14 amino acids.

This clone was found a few times. The V gene is TRBV5-1, the J gene TRBJ2-5; 7 bases map to TRBD2. CDR1 and CDR2 from the germline V gene are SGHRS and YFSETQ. The CDR3 runs to 12 residues. V lost 3 bases and J lost 5; bases outside the gene matches: 1. This chain's CDR3 is CASSSAGETQYF. CDR3 nucleotides: TGCGCCAGCAGCTCAGCGGGGGAGACCCAGTACTTC.

This clone occurred a few times. The V gene is TRBV6-5, the J gene TRBJ2-7, with a possible D match to TRBD1 (6 bases). V dropped 2 bases and J dropped 5 bases, with 13 bases sitting between them. Germline V gives CDR1 MNHEY, CDR2 SVGAGI. CDR3 length: 14 amino acids. CDR3 coding DNA: TGTGCCAGCAGTTACGGGGCCAGGGGCCACGAGCAGTACGTC. It is translated as CASSYGARGHEQYV.

The J gene is TRBJ1-2, the V gene TRBV10-1, with D unresolved. The germline V and J ends were trimmed by 0 bases and 4 bases, with 6 bases remaining between them. Germline loops: CDR1 WNHNN, CDR2 SYGVQD (reference sequence). CDR3 length: 13 amino acids. As DNA, the CDR3 is TGCGCCAGCAGTGAGTCTCGACTCTATGGCTACACCTTC. Translated, it gives CASSESRLYGYTF.

V is TRBV6-1 and J is TRBJ2-7; perhaps TRBD1 as D (6 bases). V lost 1 base and J 3 bases, leaving 10 bases between the germline ends. The germline V gene has CDR1 MNHNS and CDR2 SASEGT. The CDR3 covers 14 residues. CDR3 nucleotides: TGTGCCAGCAGTGAAGGACAGGAGTACTACGAGCAGTACTTC. Its translation: CASSEGQEYYEQYF.